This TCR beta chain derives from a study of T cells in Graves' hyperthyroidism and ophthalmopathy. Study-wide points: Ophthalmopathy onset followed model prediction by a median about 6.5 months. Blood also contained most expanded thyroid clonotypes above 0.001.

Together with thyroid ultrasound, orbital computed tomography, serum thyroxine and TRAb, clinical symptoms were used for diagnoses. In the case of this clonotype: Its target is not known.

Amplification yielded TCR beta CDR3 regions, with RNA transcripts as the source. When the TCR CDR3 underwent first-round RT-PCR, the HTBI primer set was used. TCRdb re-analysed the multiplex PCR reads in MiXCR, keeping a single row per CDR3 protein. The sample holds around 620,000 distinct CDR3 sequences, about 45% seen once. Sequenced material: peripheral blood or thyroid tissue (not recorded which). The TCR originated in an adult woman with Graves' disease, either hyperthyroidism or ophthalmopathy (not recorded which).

CDR3 loop: CASSMGLGTEAFF. CDR3 DNA sequence: TGTGCCAGTAGTATGGGCCTGGGCACTGAAGCTTTCTTT. The V call is TRBV19, the J call TRBJ1-1, with unresolved D. Germline lookup yields CDR1 LNHDA and CDR2 SQIVND (reference sequence). With 3 bases removed from V and 4 bases from J, the gap between germline ends came to 9 bases. This CDR3 has 13 amino acids.